This T cell receptor (beta chain) was identified during a study of T cells in Graves' hyperthyroidism and ophthalmopathy. Study-level results: Model output signaled ophthalmopathy a median around 5.9 months ahead of onset. Researchers found most expanded thyroid clonotypes above 0.001 in blood as well. Separating ophthalmopathy from stable hyperthyroidism was achieved by a 13 V-J model.

Clinical symptoms, serum thyroxine, TRAb, thyroid ultrasound and orbital computed tomography informed diagnoses. TCR beta CDR3 regions were amplified from RNA transcripts. HTBI primers were used for first-round RT-PCR of the TCR CDR3. MiXCR was run by TCRdb on the multiplex PCR reads, yielding one entry per CDR3 protein. The sample records about half a million distinct CDR3 sequences, roughly 20% being singletons. The CDR3 sequence is 10 residues long. The V gene's germline CDR1 is SQVTM and CDR2 ANQGSEA. This clonotype was observed a few times. Its antigen is not identified. The germline gene is not matched at one end of the junction; a read error may be the cause.

Sequenced: blood. This chain uses TRBV29-1 with TRBJ1-2; the D gene is possibly TRBD1 (5 bases). This receptor was taken from a man aged 18 to 35 with Graves' hyperthyroidism. CDR3 amino acids: CSVDKGRRGF. In DNA form, the CDR3 reads TGCAGCGTTGACAAGGGACGGAGGGGCTTC.